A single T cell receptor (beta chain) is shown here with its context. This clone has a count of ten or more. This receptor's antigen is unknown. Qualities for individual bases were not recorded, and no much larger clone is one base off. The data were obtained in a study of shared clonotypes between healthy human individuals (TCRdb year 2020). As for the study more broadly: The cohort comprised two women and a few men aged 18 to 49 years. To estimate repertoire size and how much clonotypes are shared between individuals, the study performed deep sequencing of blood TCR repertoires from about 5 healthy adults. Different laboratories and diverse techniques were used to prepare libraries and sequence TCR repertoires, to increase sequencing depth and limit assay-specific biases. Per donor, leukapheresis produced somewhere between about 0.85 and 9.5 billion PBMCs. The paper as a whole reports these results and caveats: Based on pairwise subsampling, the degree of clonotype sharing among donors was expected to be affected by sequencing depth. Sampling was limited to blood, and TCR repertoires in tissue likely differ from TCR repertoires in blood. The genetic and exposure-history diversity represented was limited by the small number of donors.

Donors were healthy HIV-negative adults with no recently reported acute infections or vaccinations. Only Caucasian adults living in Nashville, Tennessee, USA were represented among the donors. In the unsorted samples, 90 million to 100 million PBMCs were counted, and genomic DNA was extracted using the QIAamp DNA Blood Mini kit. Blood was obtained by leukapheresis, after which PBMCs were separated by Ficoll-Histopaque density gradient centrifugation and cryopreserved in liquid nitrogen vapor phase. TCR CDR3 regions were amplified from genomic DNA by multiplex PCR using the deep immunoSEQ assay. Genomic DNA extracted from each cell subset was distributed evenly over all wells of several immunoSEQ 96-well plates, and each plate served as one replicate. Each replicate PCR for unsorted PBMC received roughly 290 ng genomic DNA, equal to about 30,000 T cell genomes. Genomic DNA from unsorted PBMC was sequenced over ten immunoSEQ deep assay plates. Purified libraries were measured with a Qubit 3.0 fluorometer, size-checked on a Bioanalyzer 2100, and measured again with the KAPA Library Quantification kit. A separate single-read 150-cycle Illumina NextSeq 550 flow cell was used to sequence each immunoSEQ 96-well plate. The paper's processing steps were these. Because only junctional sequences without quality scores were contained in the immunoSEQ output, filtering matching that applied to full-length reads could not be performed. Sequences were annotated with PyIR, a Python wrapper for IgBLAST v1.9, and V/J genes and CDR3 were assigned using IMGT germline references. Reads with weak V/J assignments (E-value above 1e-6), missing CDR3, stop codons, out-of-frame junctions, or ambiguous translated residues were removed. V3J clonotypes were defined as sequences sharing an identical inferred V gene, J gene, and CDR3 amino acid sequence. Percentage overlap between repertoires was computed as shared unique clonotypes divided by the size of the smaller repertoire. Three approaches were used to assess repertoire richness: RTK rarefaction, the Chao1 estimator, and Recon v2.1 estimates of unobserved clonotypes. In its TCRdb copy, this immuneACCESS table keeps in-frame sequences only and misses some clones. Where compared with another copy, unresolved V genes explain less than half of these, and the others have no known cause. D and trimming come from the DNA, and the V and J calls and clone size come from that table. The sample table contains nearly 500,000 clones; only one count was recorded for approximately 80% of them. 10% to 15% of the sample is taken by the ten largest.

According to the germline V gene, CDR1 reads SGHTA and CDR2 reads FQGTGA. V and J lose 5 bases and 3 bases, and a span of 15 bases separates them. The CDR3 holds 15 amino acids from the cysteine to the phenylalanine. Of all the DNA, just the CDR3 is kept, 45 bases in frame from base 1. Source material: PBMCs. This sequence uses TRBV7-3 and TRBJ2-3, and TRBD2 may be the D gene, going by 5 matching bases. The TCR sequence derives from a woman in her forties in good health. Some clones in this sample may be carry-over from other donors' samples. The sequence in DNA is TGTGCCAGCAGCCCTGGGATGAGGGCTACAGATACGCAGTATTTT. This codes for CASSPGMRATDTQYF.